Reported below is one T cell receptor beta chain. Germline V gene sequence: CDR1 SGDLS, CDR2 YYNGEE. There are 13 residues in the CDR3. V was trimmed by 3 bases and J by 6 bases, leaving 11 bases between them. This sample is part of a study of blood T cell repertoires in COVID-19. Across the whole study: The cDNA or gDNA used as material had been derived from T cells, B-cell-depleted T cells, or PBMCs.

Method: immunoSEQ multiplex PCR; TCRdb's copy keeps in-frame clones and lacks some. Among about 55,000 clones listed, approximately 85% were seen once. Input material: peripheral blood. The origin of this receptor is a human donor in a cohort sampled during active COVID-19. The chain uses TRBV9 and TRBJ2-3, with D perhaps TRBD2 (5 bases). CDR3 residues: CASSAGLGDTQYF. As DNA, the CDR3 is TGTGCCAGCAGCGCAGGACTCGGGGATACGCAGTATTTT.